This entry describes one T cell receptor beta chain. Measured with immunoSEQ multiplex PCR; TCRdb has only the in-frame clones, and not every one. The data hold tens of thousands of clones, with approximately 84% observed a single time. The data were taken from a study of blood T cell repertoires in COVID-19. The CDR3 is 15 residues long. Trimming left V 4 bases short and J 3 bases short, with 11 bases between. Germline V lookup: CDR1 KGHDR, CDR2 SFDVKD. Sequencing input: peripheral blood. V is TRBV24-1 and J is TRBJ2-2; maybe TRBD2 (6 bases). The TCR comes from a man aged 50 to 59 with active or convalescent COVID-19. CDR3 sequence: CATSDGTYDTGELFF. CDR3 DNA sequence: TGTGCCACCAGTGACGGGACTTATGACACCGGGGAGCTGTTTTTT.